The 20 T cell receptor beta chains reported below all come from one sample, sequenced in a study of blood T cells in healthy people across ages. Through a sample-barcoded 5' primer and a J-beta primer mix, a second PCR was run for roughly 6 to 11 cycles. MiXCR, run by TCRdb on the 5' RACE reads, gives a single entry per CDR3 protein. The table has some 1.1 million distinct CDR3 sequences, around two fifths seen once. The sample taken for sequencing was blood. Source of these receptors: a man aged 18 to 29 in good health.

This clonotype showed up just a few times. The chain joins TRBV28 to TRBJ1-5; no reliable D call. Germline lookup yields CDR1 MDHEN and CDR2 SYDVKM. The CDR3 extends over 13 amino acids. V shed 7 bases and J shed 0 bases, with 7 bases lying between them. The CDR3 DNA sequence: TGTGCCAGCATAGGGCTTAGCAATCAGCCCCAGCATTTT. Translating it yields CASIGLSNQPQHF.

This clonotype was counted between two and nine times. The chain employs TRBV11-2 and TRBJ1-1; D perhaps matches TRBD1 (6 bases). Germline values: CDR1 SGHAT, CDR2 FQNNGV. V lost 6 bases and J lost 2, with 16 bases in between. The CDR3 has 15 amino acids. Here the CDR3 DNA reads TGTGCCAGCAGTTGGGGCGGGGGCTACAACACTGAAGCTTTCTTT. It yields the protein CASSWGGGYNTEAFF.

This CDR3 reads CASSLSPFGAAEAFF. The CDR3 DNA reads TGTGCCAGCAGTTTATCCCCCTTTGGCGCCGCTGAAGCTTTCTTT. The V and J genes are TRBV27 and TRBJ1-1, with D hard to call. Germline V lookup: CDR1 MNHEY, CDR2 SMNVEV (reference sequence). CDR3 size: 15 residues. Trimming pared 0 bases from V and 6 bases from J, leaving 14 bases between.

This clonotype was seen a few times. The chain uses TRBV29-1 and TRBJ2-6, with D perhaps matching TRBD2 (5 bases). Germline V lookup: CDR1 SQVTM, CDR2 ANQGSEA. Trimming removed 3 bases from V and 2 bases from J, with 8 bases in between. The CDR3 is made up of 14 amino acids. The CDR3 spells CSVDEGPGANVLTF. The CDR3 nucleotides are TGCAGCGTTGACGAGGGTCCTGGGGCCAACGTCCTGACTTTC.

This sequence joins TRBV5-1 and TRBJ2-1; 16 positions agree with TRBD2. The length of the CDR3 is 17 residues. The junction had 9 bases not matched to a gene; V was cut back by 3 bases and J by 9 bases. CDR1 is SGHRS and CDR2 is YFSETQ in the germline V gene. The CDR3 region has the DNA TGCGCCAGCAGCTGGGGACTAGCGGGGGGGCCATCGAGTGAGCAGTTCTTC. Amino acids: CASSWGLAGGPSSEQFF.

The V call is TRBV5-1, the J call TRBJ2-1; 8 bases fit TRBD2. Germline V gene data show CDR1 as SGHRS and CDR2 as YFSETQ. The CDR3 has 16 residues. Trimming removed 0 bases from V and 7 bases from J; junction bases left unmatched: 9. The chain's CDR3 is CASSLAPGSGVNEQFF. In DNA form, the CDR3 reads TGCGCCAGCAGCTTGGCCCCCGGTAGCGGGGTGAATGAGCAGTTCTTC.

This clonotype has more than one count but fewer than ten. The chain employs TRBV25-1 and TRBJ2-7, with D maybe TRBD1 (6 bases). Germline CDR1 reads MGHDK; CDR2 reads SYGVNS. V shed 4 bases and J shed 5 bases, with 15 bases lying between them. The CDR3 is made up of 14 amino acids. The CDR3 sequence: CASSVPNRVHEQYF. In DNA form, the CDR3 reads TGTGCCAGCAGTGTACCGAACAGGGTCCACGAGCAGTACTTC.

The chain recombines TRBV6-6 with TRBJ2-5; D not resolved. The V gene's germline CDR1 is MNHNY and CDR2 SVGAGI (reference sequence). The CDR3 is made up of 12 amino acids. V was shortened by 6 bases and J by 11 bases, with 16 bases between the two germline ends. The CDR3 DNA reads TGTGCCAGCAGCTTCGAGGACCGCAAACAGTACTTC. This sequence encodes CASSFEDRKQYF.

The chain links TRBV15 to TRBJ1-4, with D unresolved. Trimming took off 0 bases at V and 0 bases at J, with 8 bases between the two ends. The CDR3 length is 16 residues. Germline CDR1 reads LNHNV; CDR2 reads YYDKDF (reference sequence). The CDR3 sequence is CATSRDSTTTNEKLFF. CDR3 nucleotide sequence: TGTGCCACCAGCAGAGATTCGACCACAACTAATGAAAAACTGTTTTTT.

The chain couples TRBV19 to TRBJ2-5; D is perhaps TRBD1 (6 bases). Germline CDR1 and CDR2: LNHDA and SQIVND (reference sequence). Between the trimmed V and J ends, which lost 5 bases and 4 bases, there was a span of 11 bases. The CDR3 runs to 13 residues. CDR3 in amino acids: CASSETGRETQYF. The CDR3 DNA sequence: TGTGCCAGTAGTGAAACAGGGAGAGAGACCCAGTACTTC.

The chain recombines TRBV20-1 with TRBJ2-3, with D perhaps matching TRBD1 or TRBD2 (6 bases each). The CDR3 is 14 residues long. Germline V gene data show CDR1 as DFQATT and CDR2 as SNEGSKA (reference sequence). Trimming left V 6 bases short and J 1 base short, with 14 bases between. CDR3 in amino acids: CSAYKRGGTDTQYF. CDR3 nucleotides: TGCAGTGCCTATAAAAGGGGGGGCACAGATACGCAGTATTTT.

In DNA form, the CDR3 reads TGTGCCAGCAGTGAATTGGGGGGGGGCACTGAAGCTTTCTTT. It codes for CASSELGGGTEAFF. This chain joins TRBV2 and TRBJ1-1; tentative D call: TRBD1 (5 bases). V lost 2 bases and J 4 bases, leaving 11 bases between the germline ends. CDR1 and CDR2 from the germline V gene are SNHLY and FYNNEI. This CDR3 contains 14 residues.

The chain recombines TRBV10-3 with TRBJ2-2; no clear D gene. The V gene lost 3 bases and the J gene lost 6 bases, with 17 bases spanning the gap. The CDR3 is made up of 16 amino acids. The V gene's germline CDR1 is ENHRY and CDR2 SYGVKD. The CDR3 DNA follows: TGTGCCATCAGTGATGCCCGCCGACGTACCCCCGGGGAGCTGTTTTTT. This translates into CAISDARRRTPGELFF.

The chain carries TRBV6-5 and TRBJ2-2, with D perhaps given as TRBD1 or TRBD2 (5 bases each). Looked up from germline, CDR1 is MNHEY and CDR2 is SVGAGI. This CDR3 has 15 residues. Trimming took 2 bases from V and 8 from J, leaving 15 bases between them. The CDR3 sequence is CASSYRQTWGGELFF. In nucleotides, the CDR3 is TGTGCCAGCAGTTACAGACAGACTTGGGGGGGGGAGCTGTTTTTT.

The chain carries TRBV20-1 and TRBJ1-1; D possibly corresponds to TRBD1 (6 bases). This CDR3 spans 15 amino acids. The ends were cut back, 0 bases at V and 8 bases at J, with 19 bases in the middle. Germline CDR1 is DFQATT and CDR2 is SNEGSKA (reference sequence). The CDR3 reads CSARDNGAGAREAFF. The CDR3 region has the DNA TGCAGTGCTAGAGATAACGGGGCAGGGGCACGGGAAGCTTTCTTT.

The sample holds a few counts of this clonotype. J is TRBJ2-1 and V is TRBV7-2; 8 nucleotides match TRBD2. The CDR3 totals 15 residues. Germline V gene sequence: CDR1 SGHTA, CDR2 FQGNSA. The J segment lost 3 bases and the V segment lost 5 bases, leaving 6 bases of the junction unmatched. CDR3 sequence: CASSTTGTSYNEQFF. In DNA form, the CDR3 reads TGTGCCAGCAGCACGACCGGGACTAGCTACAATGAGCAGTTCTTC.

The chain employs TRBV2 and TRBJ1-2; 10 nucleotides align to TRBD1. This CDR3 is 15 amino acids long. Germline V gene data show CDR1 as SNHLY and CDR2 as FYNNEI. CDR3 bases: TGTGTCAATTTAAGACAGGGGGCCGCCTTCGATGGCTACACCTTC. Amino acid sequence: CVNLRQGAAFDGYTF.

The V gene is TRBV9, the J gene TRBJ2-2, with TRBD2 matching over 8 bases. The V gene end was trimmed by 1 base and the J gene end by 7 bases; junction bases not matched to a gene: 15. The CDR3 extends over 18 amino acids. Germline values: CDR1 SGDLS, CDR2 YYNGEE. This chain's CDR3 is CASSVIGGDNYPGGELFF. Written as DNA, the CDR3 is TGTGCCAGCAGCGTAATCGGGGGGGACAACTACCCCGGCGGGGAGCTGTTTTTT.

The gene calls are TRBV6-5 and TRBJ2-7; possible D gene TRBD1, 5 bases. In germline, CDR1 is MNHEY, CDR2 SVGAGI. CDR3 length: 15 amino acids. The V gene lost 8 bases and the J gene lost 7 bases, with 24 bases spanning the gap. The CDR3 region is CASSPRSNRFHEQYF. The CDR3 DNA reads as TGTGCCAGCTCCCCTCGCTCCAACAGGTTTCATGAGCAGTACTTC.

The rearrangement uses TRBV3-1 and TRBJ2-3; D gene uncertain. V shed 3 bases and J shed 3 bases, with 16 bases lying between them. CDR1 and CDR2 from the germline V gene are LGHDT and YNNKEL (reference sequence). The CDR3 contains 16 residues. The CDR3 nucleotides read TGTGCCAGCAGCCAGCGTGGAAGACTCAGGACAGATACGCAGTATTTT. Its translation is CASSQRGRLRTDTQYF.